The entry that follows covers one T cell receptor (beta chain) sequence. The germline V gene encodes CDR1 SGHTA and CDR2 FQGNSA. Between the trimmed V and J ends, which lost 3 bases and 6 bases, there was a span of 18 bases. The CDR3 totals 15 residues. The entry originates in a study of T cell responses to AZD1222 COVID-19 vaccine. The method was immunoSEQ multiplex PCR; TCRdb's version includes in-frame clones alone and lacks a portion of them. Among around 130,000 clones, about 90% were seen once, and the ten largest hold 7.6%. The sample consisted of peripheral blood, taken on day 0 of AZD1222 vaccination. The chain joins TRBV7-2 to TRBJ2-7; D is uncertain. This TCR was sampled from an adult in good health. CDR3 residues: CASSFVETALGEQYF. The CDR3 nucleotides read TGTGCCAGCAGCTTCGTTGAGACCGCCCTGGGCGAGCAGTACTTC.